This T cell receptor beta chain was captured in a study of cytomegalovirus exposure and HLA in healthy donors. For the study at large: The same platform used for the approximately 700 first-cohort repertoires was also used for the 120 or so validation repertoires, as a later analysis reported. Study-wide results and limits: It was 150 or so TCR beta chains that were listed as cytomegalovirus-associated. Cytomegalovirus status was reportedly diagnosed by the classifier with high sensitivity and specificity. Many donors shared some public TCRs, even though most TCR sequences were rare.

Germline V gene data show CDR1 as SGHRS and CDR2 as YFSETQ. This CDR3 comprises 13 residues. The V segment lost 4 bases and the J segment 7 bases; nucleotides outside the gene matches: 7. On this clone: What it binds is unknown.

Only in-frame clones appear in the TCRdb table, and some are missing; sequencing was by immunoSEQ multiplex PCR. The sample yields some 150,000 clones, roughly nine tenths seen once. Sequenced: PBMCs. The TCR originated in a man aged 18 to 30 in good health and CMV-seronegative. The V and J genes are TRBV5-1 and TRBJ1-2; 7 bases are shared with TRBD1. The CDR3 region is CASSNRGGGGYTF. CDR3 in DNA: TGCGCCAGCAGCAACAGAGGGGGCGGTGGCTACACCTTC.